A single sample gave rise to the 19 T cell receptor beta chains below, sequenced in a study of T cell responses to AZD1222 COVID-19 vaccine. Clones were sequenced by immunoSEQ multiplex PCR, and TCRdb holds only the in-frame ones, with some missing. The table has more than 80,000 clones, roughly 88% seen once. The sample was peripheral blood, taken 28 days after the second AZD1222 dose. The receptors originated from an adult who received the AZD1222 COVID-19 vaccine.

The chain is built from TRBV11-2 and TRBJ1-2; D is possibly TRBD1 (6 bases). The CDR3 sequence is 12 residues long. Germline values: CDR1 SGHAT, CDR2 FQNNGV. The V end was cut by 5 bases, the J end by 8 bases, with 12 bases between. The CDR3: CASSKGVGGYTF. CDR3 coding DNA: TGTGCCAGCAGCAAGGGGGTAGGGGGCTACACCTTC.

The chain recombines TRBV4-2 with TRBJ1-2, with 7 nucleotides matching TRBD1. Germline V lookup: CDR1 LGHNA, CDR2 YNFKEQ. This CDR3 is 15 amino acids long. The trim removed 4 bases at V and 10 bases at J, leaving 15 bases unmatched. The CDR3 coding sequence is TGTGCCAGCAGCCTTGAGGGACAGTTACCCAAGGACTACACCTTC. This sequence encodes CASSLEGQLPKDYTF.

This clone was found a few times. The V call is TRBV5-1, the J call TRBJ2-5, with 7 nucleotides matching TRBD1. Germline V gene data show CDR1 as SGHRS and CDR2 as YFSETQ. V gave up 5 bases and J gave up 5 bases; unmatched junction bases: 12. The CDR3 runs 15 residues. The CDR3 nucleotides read TGCGCCAGCAGTAGGGAAGGGGGCCCCGGGGAGACCCAGTACTTC. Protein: CASSREGGPGETQYF.

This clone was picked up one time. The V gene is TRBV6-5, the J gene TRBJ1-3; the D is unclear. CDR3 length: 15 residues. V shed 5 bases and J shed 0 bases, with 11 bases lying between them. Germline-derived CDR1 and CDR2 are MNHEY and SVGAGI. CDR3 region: CASSRGPSSGNTIYF. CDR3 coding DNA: TGTGCCAGCAGTCGAGGGCCTTCCTCTGGAAACACCATATATTTT.

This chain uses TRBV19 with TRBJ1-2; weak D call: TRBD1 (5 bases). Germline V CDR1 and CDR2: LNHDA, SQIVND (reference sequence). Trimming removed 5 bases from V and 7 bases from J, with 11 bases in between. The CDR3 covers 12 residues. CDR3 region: CASSPRTTGYTF. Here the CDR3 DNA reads TGTGCCAGTAGTCCCCGGACAACTGGCTACACCTTC.

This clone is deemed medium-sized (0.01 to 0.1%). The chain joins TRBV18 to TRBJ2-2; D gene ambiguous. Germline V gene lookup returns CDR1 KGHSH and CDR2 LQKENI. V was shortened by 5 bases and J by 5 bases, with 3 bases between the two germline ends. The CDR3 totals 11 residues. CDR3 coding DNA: TGTGCCAGCTCATTAACCGGGGAGCTGTTTTTT. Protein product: CASSLTGELFF.

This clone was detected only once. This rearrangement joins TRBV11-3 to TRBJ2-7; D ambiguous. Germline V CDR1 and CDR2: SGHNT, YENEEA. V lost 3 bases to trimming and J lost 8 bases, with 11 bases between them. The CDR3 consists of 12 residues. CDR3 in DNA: TGTGCCAGCAGCTTGGCGGTAGGTAAGCAGTACTTC. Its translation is CASSLAVGKQYF.

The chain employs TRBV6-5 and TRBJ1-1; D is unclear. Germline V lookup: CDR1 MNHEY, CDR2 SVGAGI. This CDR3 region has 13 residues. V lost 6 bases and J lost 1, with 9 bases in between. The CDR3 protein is CASSAESNTEAFF. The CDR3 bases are TGTGCCAGCAGCGCAGAGTCGAACACTGAAGCTTTCTTT.

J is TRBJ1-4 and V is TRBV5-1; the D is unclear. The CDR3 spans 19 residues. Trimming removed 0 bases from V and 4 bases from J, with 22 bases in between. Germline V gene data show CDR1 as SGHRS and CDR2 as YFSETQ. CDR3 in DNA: TGCGCCAGCAGCTTGGACGGATTGGACCTTGGACGGATTAATGAAAAACTGTTTTTT. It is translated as CASSLDGLDLGRINEKLFF.

CDR3 sequence: CASSLVSNRVNTGELFF. In DNA, the CDR3 is TGTGCCAGCAGCTTAGTAAGTAACAGGGTAAACACCGGGGAGCTGTTTTTT. The genes are TRBV7-9 and TRBJ2-2; D might be TRBD1 (6 bases). The CDR3 is 17 amino acids. Germline assignment: CDR1 SEHNR and CDR2 FQNEAQ (reference sequence). V shed 1 base and J shed 2 bases, with 14 bases lying between them.

The CDR3 DNA follows: TGTGCCAGCAGCTCCAGGACTAGCATAAGCGATGAGCAGTTCTTC. As protein: CASSSRTSISDEQFF. The chain joins TRBV3-1 (or the pseudogene TRBV3-2) to TRBJ2-1; the match to TRBD2 covers 8 bases. With 5 bases clipped from V and 8 bases from J, the junction kept 11 bases outside the gene matches. The CDR3 length is 15 residues. Germline V gene sequence: CDR1 LGHDT, CDR2 YNNKEL (reference sequence).

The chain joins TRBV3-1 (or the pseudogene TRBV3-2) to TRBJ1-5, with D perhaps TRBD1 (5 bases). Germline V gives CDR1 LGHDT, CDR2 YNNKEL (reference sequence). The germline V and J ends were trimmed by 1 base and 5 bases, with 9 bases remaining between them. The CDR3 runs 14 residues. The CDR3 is CASSQGTTDQPQHF. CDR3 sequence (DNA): TGTGCCAGCAGCCAAGGTACGACAGATCAGCCCCAGCATTTT.

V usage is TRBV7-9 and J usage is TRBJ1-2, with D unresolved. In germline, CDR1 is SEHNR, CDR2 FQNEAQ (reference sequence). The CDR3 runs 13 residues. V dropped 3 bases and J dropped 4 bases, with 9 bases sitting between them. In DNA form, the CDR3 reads TGTGCCAGCAGCTTGCAGGATCCCTATGGCTACACCTTC. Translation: CASSLQDPYGYTF.

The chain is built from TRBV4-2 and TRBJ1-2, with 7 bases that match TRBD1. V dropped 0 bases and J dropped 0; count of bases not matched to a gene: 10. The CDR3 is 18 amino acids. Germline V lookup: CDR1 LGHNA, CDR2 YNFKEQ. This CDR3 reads CASSQESYRGFPNYGYTF. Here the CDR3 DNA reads TGTGCCAGCAGCCAAGAGTCCTACAGGGGTTTTCCTAACTATGGCTACACCTTC.

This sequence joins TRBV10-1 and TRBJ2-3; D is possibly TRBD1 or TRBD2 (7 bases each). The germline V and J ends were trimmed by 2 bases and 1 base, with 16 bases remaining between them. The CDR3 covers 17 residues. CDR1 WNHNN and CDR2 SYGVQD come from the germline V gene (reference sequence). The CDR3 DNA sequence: TGCGCCAGCAGTGAGGGGGGAGGGACAGACGGCACAGATACGCAGTATTTT. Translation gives CASSEGGGTDGTDTQYF.

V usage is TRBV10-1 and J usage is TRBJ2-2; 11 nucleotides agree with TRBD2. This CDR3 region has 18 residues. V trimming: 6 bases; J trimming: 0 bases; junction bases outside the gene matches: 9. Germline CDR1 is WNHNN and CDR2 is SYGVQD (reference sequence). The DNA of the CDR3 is TGCGCCAGCAGCGTGACCCTTAGCGGGGGGGCGAACACCGGGGAGCTGTTTTTT. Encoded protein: CASSVTLSGGANTGELFF.

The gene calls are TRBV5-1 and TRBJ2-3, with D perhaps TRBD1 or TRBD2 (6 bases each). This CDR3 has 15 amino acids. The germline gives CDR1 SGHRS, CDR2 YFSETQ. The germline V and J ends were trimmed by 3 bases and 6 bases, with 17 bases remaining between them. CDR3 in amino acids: CASSSDSKGGDTQYF. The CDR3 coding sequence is TGCGCCAGCAGCTCGGACTCGAAAGGGGGGGATACGCAGTATTTT.

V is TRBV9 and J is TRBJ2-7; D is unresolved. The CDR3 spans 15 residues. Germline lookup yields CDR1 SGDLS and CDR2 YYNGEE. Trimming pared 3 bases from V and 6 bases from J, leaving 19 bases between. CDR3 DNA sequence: TGTGCCAGCAGCGCCTCGACGGGCTTTGGGGTCGAGCAGTACTTC. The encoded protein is CASSASTGFGVEQYF. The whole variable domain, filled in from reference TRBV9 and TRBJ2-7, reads DSGVTQTPKHLITATGQRVTLRCSPRSGDLSVYWYQQSLDQGLQFLIQYYNGEERAKGNILERFSAQQFPDLHSELNLSSLELGDSALYFCASSASTGFGVEQYFGPGTRLTVT.

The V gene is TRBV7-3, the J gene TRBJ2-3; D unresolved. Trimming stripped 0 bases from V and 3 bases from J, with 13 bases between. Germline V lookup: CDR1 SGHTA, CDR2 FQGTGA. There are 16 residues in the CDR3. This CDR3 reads CASSLTPSLVTDTQYF. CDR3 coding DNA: TGTGCCAGCAGCTTAACGCCGTCCCTAGTTACAGATACGCAGTATTTT.